Below, 22 T cell receptor beta chains from the same sample are listed, as sequenced in a study of blood T cell repertoires in COVID-19. The protocol was immunoSEQ multiplex PCR, while the TCRdb copy is restricted to in-frame clones and leaves out a portion. The table records roughly 71,000 clones, 75% to 85% of them present only once. The specimen sequenced was peripheral blood. The receptors come from a man in his 70s who had recovered from COVID-19.

The chain recombines TRBV29-1 with TRBJ1-1; 9 bases fit TRBD1. V dropped 5 bases and J dropped 6; count of bases not matched to a gene: 7. CDR1 SQVTM and CDR2 ANQGSEA come from the germline V gene. The CDR3 is made up of 13 amino acids. CDR3 in DNA: TGCAGCGTTCCGGGACAGGGAAACGCTGAAGCTTTCTTT. It specifies CSVPGQGNAEAFF.

The chain couples TRBV7-2 to TRBJ1-2; 9 bases map to TRBD1. V gave up 5 bases and J gave up 7 bases; unmatched junction bases: 8. This CDR3 region has 14 residues. Germline values: CDR1 SGHTA, CDR2 FQGNSA. CDR3 residues: CASSNRDRVGGYTF. As DNA, the CDR3 is TGTGCCAGCAGCAACCGGGACAGGGTGGGTGGCTACACCTTC.

V is TRBV23-1 and J is TRBJ1-2; no firm D call. TRBV23-1 counts as an open reading frame of uncertain function. Trimming pared 3 bases from V and 4 bases from J, leaving 9 bases between. The CDR3 runs to 13 residues. CDR3 region: CASSQREFYGYTF. In nucleotides, the CDR3 is TGCGCCAGCAGTCAGAGGGAATTCTATGGCTACACCTTC.

V gene TRBV6-5 combines with J gene TRBJ1-2; 8 bases align to TRBD1. CDR1 and CDR2 from the germline V gene are MNHEY and SVGAGI. V shed 6 bases, J shed 3 bases, and the junction held 9 bases outside the gene matches. CDR3 length equals 15 residues. CDR3 region: CASSPLQGGDYGYTF. The CDR3 region has the DNA TGTGCCAGCAGCCCCTTACAGGGGGGAGACTATGGCTACACCTTC.

CDR3: CSAQGRGSGYGYTF. CDR3 nucleotides: TGCAGCGCCCAAGGTAGAGGCAGCGGCTATGGCTACACCTTC. This rearrangement joins TRBV29-1 to TRBJ1-2; the D is unclear. The CDR3 covers 14 residues. V lost 7 bases, J lost 4 bases, and 19 bases lay in between. Germline values: CDR1 SQVTM, CDR2 ANQGSEA.

This clone was found many times. The chain has TRBV14 and TRBJ1-2; 7 bases are shared with TRBD1. The junction had 3 bases not matched to a gene; V was cut back by 4 bases and J by 4 bases. Germline-derived CDR1 and CDR2 are SGHDN and FVKESK. CDR3 length equals 13 residues. Here the CDR3 reads CASSRDSLYGYTF. CDR3 coding DNA: TGTGCCAGCAGCCGGGACAGCCTCTATGGCTACACCTTC.

The chain joins TRBV19 to TRBJ1-2, with TRBD1 matching 9 bases. Trimming cost V 5 bases and J 4 bases; bases outside gene matches: 8. The CDR3 is made up of 15 amino acids. Germline values: CDR1 LNHDA, CDR2 SQIVND (reference sequence). The CDR3 here is CASSDWDRDPYGYTF. CDR3 in DNA: TGTGCCAGTAGTGATTGGGACAGGGACCCCTATGGCTACACCTTC.

This chain uses TRBV4-2 with TRBJ2-7; TRBD2 matches 9 bases. Looked up from germline, CDR1 is LGHNA and CDR2 is YNFKEQ. CDR3 length: 17 amino acids. The V segment lost 1 base and the J segment 4 bases; nucleotides outside the gene matches: 11. The CDR3 DNA reads TGTGCCAGCAGCCAAGGGCCTAGCGGGGCTGGGAGGTACGAGCAGTACTTC. Translated, it gives CASSQGPSGAGRYEQYF.

The V gene is TRBV7-2, the J gene TRBJ2-7, with 10 bases fitting TRBD2. The V segment lost 5 bases and the J segment 0 bases; nucleotides outside the gene matches: 4. The CDR3 contains 15 residues. Germline V lookup: CDR1 SGHTA, CDR2 FQGNSA. The CDR3, as DNA: TGTGCCAGCAGCCCGCGACTAGCGGGCTCCTACGAGCAGTACTTC. Residues: CASSPRLAGSYEQYF.

J is TRBJ2-5 and V is TRBV3-1 (or the pseudogene TRBV3-2), with no clear D. Germline CDR1 LGHDT, CDR2 YNNKEL (reference sequence). Trimming left V 0 bases short and J 5 bases short, with 4 bases between. CDR3 length equals 12 residues. The CDR3 region is CASSQERETQYF. In nucleotides, the CDR3 is TGTGCCAGCAGCCAAGAACGGGAGACCCAGTACTTC.

The chain uses TRBV28 and TRBJ2-1; 15 bases fit TRBD2. CDR3 length: 17 residues. CDR1 and CDR2 from the germline V gene are MDHEN and SYDVKM. Germline trimming cut 5 bases from V and 9 bases from J; bases unmatched to any gene: 11. The CDR3 reads CASSTISGTSGRSEQFF. CDR3 DNA: TGTGCCAGCAGTACGATATCCGGGACTAGCGGGAGGTCTGAGCAGTTCTTC.

J is TRBJ2-1 and V is TRBV4-3; 8 nucleotides line up with TRBD1. This CDR3 spans 13 amino acids. The junction had 0 bases not matched to a gene; V was cut back by 4 bases and J by 4 bases. In germline, CDR1 is LGHNA, CDR2 YSLEER. The CDR3 here is CASSRQGYNEQFF. The CDR3 nucleotides are TGCGCCAGCAGCCGACAGGGGTACAATGAGCAGTTCTTC.

This chain uses TRBV10-3 with TRBJ2-5; a weak D match, TRBD1 (6 bases). This CDR3 is 13 amino acids long. V shed 9 bases and J shed 0 bases, with 11 bases lying between them. CDR1 is ENHRY, CDR2 SYGVKD, per germline. The CDR3 bases are TGTGCCATAGGGGCAGGGGACCAAGAGACCCAGTACTTC. Protein sequence: CAIGAGDQETQYF.

The chain recombines TRBV30 with TRBJ2-2; D is perhaps TRBD2 (5 bases). Trimming took off 3 bases at V and 7 bases at J, with 9 bases between the two ends. The CDR3 sequence is 12 residues long. Germline values: CDR1 GTSNPN, CDR2 SVGIG (reference sequence). The CDR3 coding sequence is TGTGCCTGGAGCGCCGGGGTCGGGGAGCTGTTTTTT. Encoded protein: CAWSAGVGELFF.

The chain combines TRBV9 with TRBJ2-2; 10 positions agree with TRBD2. J lost 5 bases, V lost 0 bases, and 1 base had no gene match. This CDR3 is built from 15 residues. Germline-derived CDR1 and CDR2 are SGDLS and YYNGEE. The chain's CDR3 is CASSVEGLATGELFF. For the CDR3, the DNA is TGTGCCAGCAGCGTAGAGGGACTAGCGACCGGGGAGCTGTTTTTT.

This clone was observed a few times. The CDR3 carries no conserved terminal phenylalanine or tryptophan, so it likely arises from a read error. It is unclear where the CDR3 begins or ends on the DNA, so no DNA is shown, and the CDR3 is as TCRdb lists it. The chain links TRBV9 to TRBJ1-3; the table's D call, TRBD1, has no DNA check behind it. Inclusive of both ends, the CDR3 amounts to 9 amino acids. CDR1 is SGDLS, CDR2 YYNGEE, per germline. CDR3 protein: CASNGTAAV.

This clone has a handful of counts. This chain joins TRBV19 and TRBJ1-5; TRBD1 agrees at 8 bases. The CDR3 is 13 residues long. The V gene end was trimmed by 6 bases and the J gene end by 7 bases; junction bases not matched to a gene: 5. The germline V gene encodes CDR1 LNHDA and CDR2 SQIVND (reference sequence). The CDR3 protein is CASSGTGGQPQHF. CDR3 nucleotide sequence: TGTGCCAGTAGCGGGACAGGCGGACAGCCCCAGCATTTT. Variable domain in full (rest from reference TRBV19 and TRBJ1-5): DGGITQSPKYLFRKEGQNVTLSCEQNLNHDAMYWYRQDPGQGLRLIYYSQIVNDFQKGDIAEGYSVSREKKESFPLTVTSAQKNPTAFYLCASSGTGGQPQHFGDGTRLSIL.

V usage is TRBV2 and J usage is TRBJ1-1; D might be TRBD1 (6 bases). Deletions cut 11 bases from V and 3 bases from J, with 22 bases between. The CDR3 is 15 amino acids. The V gene's germline CDR1 is SNHLY and CDR2 FYNNEI. DNA for the CDR3: TGTGCCTGCCCGGCGGGGGCCGGCATAGACACTGAAGCTTTCTTT. Its translation is CACPAGAGIDTEAFF.

The chain joins TRBV6-1 to TRBJ2-7, with D possibly TRBD2 on 5 matching bases. V gave up 4 bases and J gave up 2 bases, with 21 bases separating them. The CDR3 is 17 residues long. Germline V gene data show CDR1 as MNHNS and CDR2 as SASEGT. This CDR3 is CASSGRTVLGITYEQYF. Written as DNA, the CDR3 is TGTGCCAGCAGTGGCCGGACGGTGCTCGGGATAACCTACGAGCAGTACTTC.

The chain has TRBV10-3 and TRBJ1-1; TRBD1 matches 9 bases. This CDR3 region has 15 residues. CDR1 and CDR2 from the germline V gene are ENHRY and SYGVKD. Unmatched junction bases numbered 6, after V lost 0 bases and J lost 7 bases. The CDR3 spells CAISESGQGPIEAFF. Here the CDR3 DNA reads TGTGCCATCAGTGAGTCCGGACAGGGGCCTATTGAAGCTTTCTTT.

The chain couples TRBV7-9 to TRBJ1-2; D uncertain. Germline-derived CDR1 and CDR2 are SEHNR and FQNEAQ (reference sequence). This CDR3 has 12 residues. The V gene lost 5 bases and the J gene lost 2 bases, with 6 bases spanning the gap. The CDR3 sequence: CASSPGNYGYTF. Here the CDR3 DNA reads TGTGCCAGCAGCCCGGGGAACTATGGCTACACCTTC.

The chain recombines TRBV12-3 or TRBV12-4 with TRBJ1-1; D may be TRBD1 (5 bases). This CDR3 comprises 13 residues. V lost 6 bases and J 2 bases, leaving 10 bases between the germline ends. Here the CDR3 DNA reads TGTGCCAGCAGACAACAGGCAAACACTGAAGCTTTCTTT. Its translation is CASRQQANTEAFF.